This T cell receptor (beta chain) was found in a study of cytomegalovirus exposure and HLA in healthy donors (dated by TCRdb to the late 2010s). Regarding the research as a whole: An earlier analysis of a few hundred of the donors reported approximately 300 Gb of sequence data and 117 million unique TCR beta sequences obtained from some 170 million T cells. In a later genetic analysis, genome-wide SNP genotypes for about three fifths of the 666 donors were used, and that subset was treated as a discovery cohort. An early release covering some 640 HLA-typed donors comprised approximately 300 gigabases of sequencing data and tens of millions of unique TCR sequences. Among about 360 genotyped donors of the cohort, an average of roughly 240,000 unique TCR beta nucleotide sequences were sequenced per donor, 15% to 20% of them non-productive. High-throughput TCR immunosequencing, statistical association of individual TCRs with disease status, and machine learning were combined to predict cytomegalovirus infection status. The study was designed to test whether signatures of past pathogen exposure could be identified by cataloging public T cell receptors. HLA typing included class I and class II loci at four-digit resolution. Every repertoire in the discovery cohort had been generated on one and the same sequencing platform. Donor age, sex, ethnicity and CMV serostatus were collected together with the repertoire data. The T cell repertoires of 670 or so subjects were profiled by immunosequencing and related to cytomegalovirus serostatus. Typing coverage differed by locus: A, B, C, DRB1 and DQB1 were typed in about 629-640 donors, DQA1 in about 550, DPA1 in 600 to 610, and DPB1 in roughly 470. In the later analysis, no new phenotypic data were used to find candidate immune exposures; instead, reliance was placed on TCR beta sequences and their occurrence across donors. A separate validation cohort of over a hundred different subjects was used in addition to the approximately 670-subject first cohort. Roughly 5 DR-DQ haplotypes were handled as single units for association and clustering, since linkage in the cohort was strong. An earlier analysis of several hundred of the donors applied high-throughput TCR beta sequencing to assess whether each TCR beta V gene segment acted as functional or pseudogenic. A later analysis re-analyzed previously published TCR beta repertoires from 650 to 800 donors and added high-resolution HLA genotyping to study TCR occurrence patterns. Of the approximately 400 genotyped donors, 75% to 85% were placed in the genetic ancestry cluster associated with self-reported Caucasian donors.

Library prep was done by the immunoSEQ multiplex PCR assay. A mixture of 60 forward primers for TCR Vbeta segments and 13 reverse primers for TCR Jbeta segments was used in the multiplex PCR. The CDR3 region of rearranged TCR beta genes was amplified from genomic DNA with a multiplex PCR assay. On the Illumina HiSeq System, the amplified TCR beta libraries were sequenced as 87-base-pair reads. As for the authors' bioinformatics: A later analysis counted approximately 76 million unique TCR beta chains across the 650 to 700 repertoires, and roughly 9.9 million of these chains were shared by at least two donors. To remove PCR and sequencing errors, raw reads were error-corrected and collapsed into unique sequences using a nearest-neighbor algorithm that merged closely related sequences. CDR3 sequences were aligned to IMGT reference sequences to assign V, D and J gene segments. For a sequence to be retained, at least a six-nucleotide match to both a V gene segment and a J gene segment was required. Rearrangements were classified as productive when the CDR3 lacked stop codons and remained in frame with V and J, and all other rearrangements were classified as non-productive. CDR3 was defined according to IMGT convention as the region running from the second conserved V-encoded cysteine to the conserved J-encoded phenylalanine. The earlier analysis of approximately 590 of the donors excluded any sequence lacking an unambiguous match to a single V gene segment. In an earlier analysis of a few hundred of the donors, V segments were called functional above 56.7% productive rearrangements and were called segregating when the between-donor standard deviation exceeded 5%. To diagnose cytomegalovirus status from the catalog of TCR beta chain sequences, a statistical classification framework was built. A later analysis assigned V and J genes by comparing TCR nucleotide sequences with IMGT/GENE-DB human TR gene sequences. The TCRdist pipeline was used in a later analysis to assign CDR3 sequences and most-parsimonious VDJ recombination scenarios. In a later analysis, each TCR beta chain was defined by its CDR3 amino acid sequence together with its V-gene family, and reads without a unique V-gene family were excluded. As a way to deal with suspected cross-contamination and a sequencing artifact, a later analysis dropped hundreds of nucleotide sequences that were highly shared and had low generation probability. In a later analysis, a clonal expansion index was calculated for each public chain from normalized within-repertoire ranks of inferred template counts. Generation probabilities in a later analysis came from a VDJ recombination model fitted to out-of-frame rearrangements, and those results were checked against IGoR. Hypergeometric tests were used in a later analysis to score TCR-TCR, TCR-HLA and TCR-CMV co-occurrence, with a repertoire-size bias correction applied to the TCR pairs. In a later analysis, false discovery rates were estimated by permuting HLA or CMV assignments 20 times. In a later analysis, co-occurring TCRs were grouped with DBSCAN, and TCRdist sequence similarity was added when clustering was performed within HLA-allele-positive subsets. Repertoires with fewer than 30,000 or more than 120,000 public chains, plus five repertoires with anomalous nucleotide sharing, were excluded from co-occurrence clustering. TCRdb holds this immuneACCESS table with in-frame rearrangements only. Some clones are missing; in checked studies, unresolved V genes explain under half, and the rest has no known cause. The V and J calls and clone size are taken from that table; D and trimming were inferred from the DNA. The sample profile shows about 90,000 clones; about four fifths of them were found once. The ten largest clones take up under 2.5% of the sample.

Details on this clone: It has no known antigen specificity. No much larger clonotype is one base removed from it; base qualities were not supplied.

What the work shows at the level of the full study, not this receptor alone: V-gene and J-gene trimming of TCR beta chains was associated with a missense DCLRE1C variant in a later genetic analysis, and the association was replicated in an independent cohort. The authors suggested that the approach could potentially be extended to other disease states and immunological phenotypes. Most TCR sequences were seen in very few donors, while some public TCRs were found in many individuals. Because counts were too low, about 18 rarely observed V segments, including chromosome 9 orphons, were excluded from the earlier analysis of around 590 of the donors. The 87-base-pair reads could not distinguish some IMGT-functional V segments, including TRBV6-2 and TRBV6-3, so those segments were excluded. An earlier analysis of approximately 530 of the donors showed that most TCR beta V segments appeared in productive rearrangements either about 87% or about 30% of the time, which broadly matched IMGT annotations. In vitro tests confirmed that a few of the cytomegalovirus-associated TCR beta chains recognize cytomegalovirus antigens. The classifier was reported to diagnose cytomegalovirus status with high specificity and sensitivity in both the original cohort and the validation cohort. A total of 150 or so TCR beta chains were listed by the study as associated with cytomegalovirus. A cluster of highly shared sequence variants was judged likely to be a technical artifact of the sequencing pipeline. A further reported finding was that TCR beta sequences accurately predicted the HLA-A and HLA-B alleles for most subjects in the first cohort. At a false discovery rate of 0.05, a later analysis linked around 17,000 TCR beta sequences to specific HLA alleles. In a later analysis, several top co-occurrence clusters were reported to appear linked to parvovirus B19, influenza, CMV and Epstein-Barr virus. This cohort had only TCR beta chains sequenced, and the lack of alpha or paired-chain data limited which features could be detected. Linkage disequilibrium might explain the correlated functional status among segregating V segments, but an unknown experimental factor could not be ruled out. The presence/absence analyses assumed that sequencing depth was roughly uniform across donors, and that assumption may not be true. In a later analysis, HLA-associated TCR beta chains were found to be more clonally expanded and to have lower generation probabilities than equally common non-associated chains. According to a later analysis, most CMV-associated TCR beta chains appeared to be HLA-restricted, and the HLA associations seemed to be driven largely by CMV exposure. Compared with the approximately 670-donor mean, donors in an Asian-associated ancestry cluster had fewer N-insertions in productive TCRs, according to a later genetic analysis. According to a later analysis, TCR association rates differed among HLA loci, with DRB1 alleles showing the most associated TCRs and HLA-C alleles showing the fewest. Assigning TCR associations to individual alleles was difficult when HLA alleles, especially DR and DQ, strongly co-occurred. Because HLA typing was unavailable for some donors at each locus, only the typed subset was used in association tests. The only immune exposure information available for the cohort was CMV serostatus.

The CDR3, cysteine through phenylalanine, is 13 amino acids long. Only the CDR3 DNA stays, 39 bases, in frame from base 1. CDR1 and CDR2 were assigned from the germline V gene as SGHTA and FQGNSA. Relative to germline, V is 3 bases shorter and J is 6 bases shorter, with 9 bases between their ends. The cohort was made up of several hundred healthy bone marrow donors. Cohort members were all nominally healthy when sampled, although unrecorded immune exposures were likely present. The donor was CMV seronegative and belonged to the group of around 350 seronegative cohort members. Every donor gave a peripheral blood sample, and the peripheral blood mononuclear cells from that sample were used for TCR beta sequencing. Genomic DNA extraction from the blood cell samples was performed with the Qiagen DNeasy Blood Extraction Kit.

This TCR derives from a man aged 18 to 30 in good health and CMV-seronegative. What was sequenced was PBMCs. The V and J genes are TRBV7-2 and TRBJ2-1; the D gene is not confidently resolved. For the CDR3, the sequence is CASSFSFPNEQFF. At the DNA level, the sequence is TGTGCCAGCAGCTTCTCGTTTCCCAATGAGCAGTTCTTC.